This TCR beta chain emerged from a study of type 1 regulatory T cells. Study in general: An in vitro protocol generated T-allo10, a Tr1-enriched, alloantigen-specific CD4 T cell product. Study-level points and caveats: Type 1 regulatory T cells had a more restricted TCR repertoire than non-type 1 regulatory T cells.

J lost 7 bases, V lost 4 bases, and 5 bases had no gene match. CDR3 length equals 15 residues. TCRdb analysed the reads with MiXCR anew, one entry per CDR3 protein. The sample carries some 60,000 distinct CDR3 sequences, less than 70% recorded once. This clonotype was seen more than once but under ten times. The target antigen is unknown. Specimen: cultured non-Tr1 T cells, either the whole culture or a sorted T cell fraction (not recorded which). This TCR came from a human donor in good health. This rearrangement joins TRBV12-3 or TRBV12-4 to TRBJ2-2; 11 bases are a match to TRBD1. This chain's CDR3 is CASSSWDRGIGELFF. The CDR3 region has the DNA TGTGCCAGCAGTTCCTGGGACAGGGGGATCGGGGAGCTGTTTTTT.